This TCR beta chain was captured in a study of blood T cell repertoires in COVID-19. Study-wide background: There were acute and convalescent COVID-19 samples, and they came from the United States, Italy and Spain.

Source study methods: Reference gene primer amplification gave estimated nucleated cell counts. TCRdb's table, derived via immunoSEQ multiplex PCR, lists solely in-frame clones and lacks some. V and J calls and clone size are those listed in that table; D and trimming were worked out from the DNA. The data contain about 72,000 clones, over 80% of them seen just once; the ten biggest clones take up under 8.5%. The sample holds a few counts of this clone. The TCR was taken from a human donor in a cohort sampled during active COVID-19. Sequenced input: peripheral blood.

The CDR3 DNA sequence: TGTGCCAGTAGTTGGACACCAAGCTCCTACGAGCAGTACTTC. Amino acids: CASSWTPSSYEQYF. The rearrangement uses TRBV19 and TRBJ2-7, with a tentative D call TRBD1 (5 bases). The CDR3 runs 14 residues. V shed 5 bases and J shed 0 bases, with 11 bases lying between them. Germline V gene sequence: CDR1 LNHDA, CDR2 SQIVND (reference sequence). The full variable domain, completed using reference TRBV19 and TRBJ2-7, is DGGITQSPKYLFRKEGQNVTLSCEQNLNHDAMYWYRQDPGQGLRLIYYSQIVNDFQKGDIAEGYSVSREKKESFPLTVTSAQKNPTAFYLCASSWTPSSYEQYFGPGTRLTVT.